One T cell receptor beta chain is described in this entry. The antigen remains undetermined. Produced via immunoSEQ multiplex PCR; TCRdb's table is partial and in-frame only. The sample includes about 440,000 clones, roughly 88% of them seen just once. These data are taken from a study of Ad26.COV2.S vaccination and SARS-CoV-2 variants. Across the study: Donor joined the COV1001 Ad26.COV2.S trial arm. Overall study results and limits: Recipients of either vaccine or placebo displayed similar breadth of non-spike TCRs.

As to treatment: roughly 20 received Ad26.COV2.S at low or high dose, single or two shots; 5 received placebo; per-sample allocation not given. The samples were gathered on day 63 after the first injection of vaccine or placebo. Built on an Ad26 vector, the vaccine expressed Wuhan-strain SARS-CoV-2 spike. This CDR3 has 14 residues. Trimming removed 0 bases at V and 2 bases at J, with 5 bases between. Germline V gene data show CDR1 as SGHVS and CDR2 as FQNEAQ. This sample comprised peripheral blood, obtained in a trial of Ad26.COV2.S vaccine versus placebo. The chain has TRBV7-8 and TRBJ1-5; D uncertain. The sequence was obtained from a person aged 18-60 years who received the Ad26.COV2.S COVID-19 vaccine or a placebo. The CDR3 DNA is TGTGCCAGCAGCTTAGCACTGCGCAATCAGCCCCAGCATTTT. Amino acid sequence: CASSLALRNQPQHF.